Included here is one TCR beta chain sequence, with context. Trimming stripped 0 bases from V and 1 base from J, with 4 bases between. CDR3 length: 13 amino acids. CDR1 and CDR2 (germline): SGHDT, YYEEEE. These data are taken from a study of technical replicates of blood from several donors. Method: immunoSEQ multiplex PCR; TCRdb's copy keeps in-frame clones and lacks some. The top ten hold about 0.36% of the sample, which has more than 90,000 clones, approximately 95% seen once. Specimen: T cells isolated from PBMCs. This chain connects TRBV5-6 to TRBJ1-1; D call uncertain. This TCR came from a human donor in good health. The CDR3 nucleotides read TGTGCCAGCAGCTTGGGAGGGAACACTGAAGCTTTCTTT. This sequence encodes CASSLGGNTEAFF.